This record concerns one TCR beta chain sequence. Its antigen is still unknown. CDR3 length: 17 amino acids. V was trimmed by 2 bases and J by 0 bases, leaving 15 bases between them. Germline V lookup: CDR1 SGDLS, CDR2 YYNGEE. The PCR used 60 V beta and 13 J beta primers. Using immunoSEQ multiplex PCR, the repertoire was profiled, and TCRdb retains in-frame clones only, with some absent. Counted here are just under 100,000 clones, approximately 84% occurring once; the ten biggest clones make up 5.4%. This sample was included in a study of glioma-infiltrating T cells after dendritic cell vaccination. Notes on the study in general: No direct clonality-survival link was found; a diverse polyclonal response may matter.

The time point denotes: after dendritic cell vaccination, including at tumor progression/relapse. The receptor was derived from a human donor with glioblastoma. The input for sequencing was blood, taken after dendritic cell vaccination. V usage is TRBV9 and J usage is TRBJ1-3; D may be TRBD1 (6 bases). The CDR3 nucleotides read TGTGCCAGCAGCGTGCATGGGACACCTAACTCTGGAAACACCATATATTTT. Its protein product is CASSVHGTPNSGNTIYF.